One sample yielded the 17 T cell receptor beta chains listed below, sequenced in a study of blood T cell repertoires in COVID-19. The assay was immunoSEQ multiplex PCR, and TCRdb's table has in-frame clones only and misses some. The top ten hold roughly 5% of the sample, which has 250,000 to 350,000 clones, roughly 86% seen once. Input material: PBMCs or T cells enriched from blood (not recorded which). Receptors originate from a woman aged 25 to 39 who had recovered from COVID-19.

This clone was picked up one time. The chain has TRBV19 and TRBJ1-2, with 7 bases aligning to TRBD1. Germline V gene sequence: CDR1 LNHDA, CDR2 SQIVND (reference sequence). The CDR3 loop spans 17 amino acids. The junction had 13 bases not matched to a gene; V was cut back by 5 bases and J by 1 base. The CDR3 sequence: CASSDLQGKYVNYGYTF. DNA of the CDR3: TGTGCCAGTAGTGACCTACAGGGGAAATACGTTAACTATGGCTACACCTTC.

V usage is TRBV4-1 and J usage is TRBJ1-1, with TRBD1 matching 7 bases. This CDR3 spans 14 amino acids. Trimming took 5 bases from V and 2 from J; bases not matched to a gene: 5. The germline V gene encodes CDR1 MGHRA and CDR2 YSYEKL. CDR3 in amino acids: CASSRTGKNTEAFF. Written as DNA, the CDR3 is TGCGCCAGCAGCAGGACAGGAAAAAACACTGAAGCTTTCTTT.

V gene TRBV6-6 combines with J gene TRBJ1-1; no clear D gene. Germline CDR1 and CDR2: MNHNY and SVGAGI (reference sequence). The CDR3 consists of 13 residues. V shed 4 bases and J shed 7 bases, with 13 bases lying between them. The CDR3 sequence is CASSFGGLSEAFF. As DNA, the CDR3 is TGTGCCAGCAGTTTTGGAGGACTGAGTGAAGCTTTCTTT.

This sequence joins TRBV20-1 and TRBJ2-1; tentative D call: TRBD2 (5 bases). The V gene lost 3 bases and the J gene lost 14 bases, with 14 bases spanning the gap. CDR3 length: 11 residues. Per germline, CDR1 DFQATT and CDR2 SNEGSKA (reference sequence). Here the CDR3 reads CSASARGMEFF. CDR3 nucleotide sequence: TGCAGTGCTAGTGCCCGGGGTATGGAGTTCTTC.

This rearrangement joins TRBV10-2 to TRBJ2-2, with 16 bases matching TRBD2. The germline gives CDR1 WSHSY, CDR2 SAAADI. CDR3 length: 17 residues. The J segment lost 5 bases and the V segment lost 2 bases, leaving 2 bases of the junction unmatched. The CDR3 region has the DNA TGCGCCAGCAGTGAGACGGGACTAGCGGGGGGGACCGGGGAGCTGTTTTTT. Encoded protein: CASSETGLAGGTGELFF.

This chain uses TRBV19 with TRBJ2-1, with 7 bases fitting TRBD1. This CDR3 contains 16 residues. J gave up 6 bases and V 6 bases, and 14 bases lay outside the gene matches. CDR1 is LNHDA, CDR2 SQIVND, per germline (reference sequence). The CDR3: CASRVLNRGGPNEQFF. For the CDR3, the DNA is TGTGCCAGTAGAGTCTTGAACAGGGGTGGGCCCAATGAGCAGTTCTTC.

This CDR3 is CASSLIENTEAFF. The CDR3 coding sequence is TGCGCCAGCAGCTTGATAGAGAACACTGAAGCTTTCTTT. The chain joins TRBV5-1 to TRBJ1-1, with D unresolved. This CDR3 is 13 amino acids long. CDR1 and CDR2 (germline): SGHRS, YFSETQ. Trimming left V 1 base short and J 1 base short, with 5 bases between.

This clone appeared once. The gene calls are TRBV7-9 and TRBJ2-5, with 7 bases that match TRBD1. V dropped 1 base and J dropped 4; count of bases not matched to a gene: 3. The V gene's germline CDR1 is SEHNR and CDR2 FQNEAQ (reference sequence). The CDR3 consists of 14 residues. In nucleotides, the CDR3 is TGTGCCAGCAGCTTAGTTCAGGGGGTAGAGACCCAGTACTTC. As protein: CASSLVQGVETQYF.

The V gene is TRBV19, the J gene TRBJ2-3, with a tentative D call TRBD1 (5 bases). Germline V CDR1 and CDR2: LNHDA, SQIVND (reference sequence). The CDR3 length is 14 residues. The V end was cut by 9 bases, the J end by 3 bases, with 16 bases between. CDR3 sequence: CASRMTDLTDTQYF. CDR3 DNA: TGTGCCAGCCGAATGACAGACCTAACAGATACGCAGTATTTT.

As concerns this clone: Other DNA sequences in this specimen translate into the identical CDR3. The chain combines TRBV5-1 with TRBJ1-1, with 7 bases aligning to TRBD1. This CDR3 spans 14 amino acids. Germline V gene data show CDR1 as SGHRS and CDR2 as YFSETQ. After removal of 0 bases from V and 3 bases from J, the junction contained 2 bases not matched to a gene. CDR3 in amino acids: CASSLGTGDTEAFF. As DNA, the CDR3 is TGCGCCAGCAGCTTGGGGACAGGAGACACTGAAGCTTTCTTT. Full variable domain (missing parts from reference TRBV5-1 and TRBJ1-1): KAGVTQTPRYLIKTRGQQVTLSCSPISGHRSVSWYQQTPGQGLQFLFEYFSETQRNKGNFPGRFSGRQFSNSRSEMNVSTLELGDSALYLCASSLGTGDTEAFFGQGTRLTVV.

The chain joins TRBV19 to TRBJ1-5; possible D gene TRBD1, 6 bases. The V and J ends lost 5 bases and 1 base respectively, with 12 bases between them. This CDR3 spans 15 amino acids. Germline lookup yields CDR1 LNHDA and CDR2 SQIVND (reference sequence). The CDR3 reads CASSAGAGSNQPQHF. CDR3 nucleotides: TGTGCCAGTAGTGCGGGGGCGGGGAGCAATCAGCCCCAGCATTTT.

This clone was detected only once. This chain joins TRBV6-1 and TRBJ1-5; D not resolved. CDR1 MNHNS and CDR2 SASEGT come from the germline V gene. The CDR3 consists of 17 residues. The ends were cut back, 1 base at V and 5 bases at J, with 18 bases in the middle. This CDR3 reads CASSEVETKFFYQPQHF. In DNA, the CDR3 is TGTGCCAGCAGTGAAGTGGAGACTAAGTTTTTTTATCAGCCCCAGCATTTT.

The chain recombines TRBV9 with TRBJ2-2, with 10 bases that match TRBD1. Germline-derived CDR1 and CDR2 are SGDLS and YYNGEE. With V trimmed by 2 bases and J by 3 bases, 1 base remained unmatched. The CDR3 is made up of 15 amino acids. For the CDR3, the DNA is TGTGCCAGCAGCGTCGGACAGGGGGACACCGGGGAGCTGTTTTTT. This sequence encodes CASSVGQGDTGELFF.

The V gene is TRBV19, the J gene TRBJ2-7; TRBD1 is a possible D gene (6 bases). CDR1 and CDR2 (germline): LNHDA, SQIVND (reference sequence). The germline V and J ends were trimmed by 3 bases and 2 bases, with 14 bases remaining between them. The CDR3 extends over 15 amino acids. CDR3 sequence reads: CASSILSGATYEQYF. The CDR3 DNA follows: TGTGCCAGTAGTATTTTATCAGGGGCTACCTACGAGCAGTACTTC.

This chain connects TRBV2 to TRBJ1-2; D may be TRBD1 (5 bases). The CDR3 has 17 amino acids. V was clipped by 3 bases and J by 5 bases, with 22 bases between them. Germline loops: CDR1 SNHLY, CDR2 FYNNEI. CDR3 in amino acids: CASSEVWVGRKGYGYTF. In DNA, the CDR3 is TGTGCCAGCAGTGAGGTCTGGGTGGGCAGGAAGGGGTATGGCTACACCTTC.

The rearrangement uses TRBV6-5 and TRBJ1-3; no reliable D call. The V end was cut by 6 bases, the J end by 3 bases, with 3 bases between. This CDR3 is built from 11 residues. From germline, CDR1 is MNHEY and CDR2 SVGAGI. The CDR3 reads CASSVGNTIYF. The CDR3 region has the DNA TGTGCCAGCAGCGTTGGAAACACCATATATTTT.

The chain couples TRBV10-3 to TRBJ2-1, with D possibly matching TRBD1 (5 bases). Germline CDR1 is ENHRY and CDR2 is SYGVKD. CDR3 length: 15 residues. Trimming removed 4 bases at V and 0 bases at J, with 10 bases between. Written as DNA, the CDR3 is TGTGCCATCAGTGTCAGGGCCACCTCCTACAATGAGCAGTTCTTC. Its translation is CAISVRATSYNEQFF.